Listed below are T cell receptor beta chains from one sample, sequenced in a study of identical twins. TCRdb fed the 5' RACE reads into MiXCR, producing one record per CDR3 protein. In the table there are fewer than 250,000 distinct CDR3 sequences, less than 9.5% of which are singletons. Sequences were obtained from memory (CD45RO+) T cells sorted from blood. All receptors come from a woman aged 18-30 years in good health. The CDR3 runs from the conserved cysteine through the conserved F or W. Fields, in order: D gene, J gene, V gene, CDR3 protein. A D gene is named only where the DNA matches it firmly.

TRBD1 | TRBJ1-2 | TRBV5-8 | CASSYRDSLLSNYGYTF
TRBD1 | TRBJ2-2 | TRBV9 | CASSGQGLNTGELFF
TRBD1 | TRBJ2-7 | TRBV7-3 | CASSLKGGSSYEQYF
TRBD1 | TRBJ1-5 | TRBV12-3/TRBV12-4 | CASSYHRGPYSQPQHF
NA | TRBJ1-6 | TRBV3-1 | CASQESSYNSPLHF
NA | TRBJ1-1 | TRBV7-9 | CASSLIEAGKYTEAFF
TRBD1 | TRBJ2-1 | TRBV20-1 | CSARGQVRSEQFF
NA | TRBJ2-7 | TRBV12-3/TRBV12-4 | CASRQTDQYEQYF
TRBD2 | TRBJ2-1 | TRBV24-1 | CATSDRPGLAGSSYNEQFF
NA | TRBJ1-1 | TRBV7-2 | CASWGKGTSKNTEAFF
NA | TRBJ2-6 | TRBV19 | CATLQRSGANVLTF
NA | TRBJ2-2 | TRBV7-8 | CASGRSGRTGELFF
NA | TRBJ2-3 | TRBV18 | CASSQQASTDTQYF
TRBD1 | TRBJ2-5 | TRBV12-3/TRBV12-4 | CASWQGQGSLETQYF
TRBD1 | TRBJ1-2 | TRBV6-1 | CASSVSGTGPDGYTF
NA | TRBJ2-2 | TRBV7-6 | CASSLQQGPGELFF
NA | TRBJ2-2 | TRBV5-1 | CASKGGTELNTGELFF
NA | TRBJ2-1 | TRBV7-2 | CASSLAPQGYEQFF
TRBD2 | TRBJ2-5 | TRBV7-8 | CASSLAVVAGGKETQYF
NA | TRBJ2-3 | TRBV11-2 | CASSPRDGLRVTQYF
TRBD1 | TRBJ1-5 | TRBV12-3/TRBV12-4 | CASSPGTGEKWTQHF
NA | TRBJ1-3 | TRBV9 | CASSGRPPSGNTIYF
NA | TRBJ1-5 | TRBV6-1 | CASSTDRLYPQHF
NA | TRBJ1-2 | TRBV7-2 | CASSPGGADYGYTF
NA | TRBJ1-5 | TRBV12-5 | CASGWGSDQPQHF
TRBD1 | TRBJ1-2 | TRBV6-2/TRBV6-3 | CASSTGGTGYTF
NA | TRBJ1-1 | TRBV12-3/TRBV12-4 | CASSFGRAEAFF
NA | TRBJ1-1 | TRBV6-2/TRBV6-3 | CASSYGTNTEAFF
TRBD1 | TRBJ2-7 | TRBV10-3 | CAISDGGQGNEQYF
NA | TRBJ2-2 | TRBV5-1 | CASSLTLQTGELFF
TRBD1 | TRBJ1-4 | TRBV7-9 | CASSSQGGYNEKLFF
NA | TRBJ2-7 | TRBV2 | CASTPTWSDYYEQYF
NA | TRBJ2-5 | TRBV5-1 | CASSSRPGNAETQYF
TRBD2 | TRBJ2-7 | TRBV25-1 | CASSASGYEQYF
NA | TRBJ2-5 | TRBV9 | CASSPEVGGSQYF
NA | TRBJ2-6 | TRBV2 | CASAPTSGANVLTF
NA | TRBJ2-1 | TRBV20-1 | CSAQSLDEQFF
TRBD1 | TRBJ2-7 | TRBV20-1 | CSARQGSEEQYF
TRBD2 | TRBJ2-1 | TRBV6-1 | CASSELAGYNEQFF
NA | TRBJ2-2 | TRBV6-2/TRBV6-3 | CASSPAWGALKISTNTGELFF
TRBD1 | TRBJ2-7 | TRBV6-5 | CASSYSLGQGEISYEQYF